This note documents a single TCR beta chain sequence. Its matching antigen is unknown. Some clones are missing from TCRdb's copy, which holds only in-frame ones; the method was immunoSEQ multiplex PCR. The data show 2 million or so clones, roughly 94% seen once. This entry is derived from a study of shared clonotypes between healthy human individuals. Study conclusions and caveats: Roughly 5% of naive CD4 clonotypes were common to a few donors.

Both subsets, CD45RA+ naive and CD45RA-negative memory, were split from the CD4+ cells. V shed 6 bases and J 2 bases; nucleotides not matched to a gene: 5. Germline V gives CDR1 SQVTM, CDR2 ANQGSEA. The CDR3 sequence is 15 residues long. The material sequenced was naive CD4+ T cells sorted from blood. Subset specified: CD45RA+ positively selected. This sequence originates from a man younger than 30 in good health. The J gene is TRBJ2-3, the V gene TRBV29-1, with 13 bases identical to TRBD2. The CDR3 nucleotides are TGCAGCGTAGAACTAGCGGGGGGGTACACAGATACGCAGTATTTT. It specifies CSVELAGGYTDTQYF.